This entry concerns a single T cell receptor beta chain. These data originate in a study of Ad26.COV2.S vaccination and SARS-CoV-2 variants. V lost 0 bases to trimming and J lost 6 bases, with 12 bases between them. The CDR3 is 14 amino acids. Germline V lookup: CDR1 LGHNA, CDR2 YNFKEQ. TCRdb keeps only in-frame clones here, not all; method: immunoSEQ multiplex PCR. Of 350,000 to 550,000 clones in the sample, 89% were seen once. Treatment given: roughly 20 received Ad26.COV2.S at low or high dose, single or two shots; about 5 received placebo; per-sample allocation not given. The samples were gathered on day 63 after the first injection of vaccine or placebo.

This specimen was peripheral blood, taken in a trial of Ad26.COV2.S vaccine versus placebo. The sequence was collected from a person between 18 and 59 years old who received the Ad26.COV2.S COVID-19 vaccine or a placebo. J is TRBJ2-7 and V is TRBV4-2; D unresolved. The CDR3 bases are TGTGCCAGCAGCCAAGAGGTAAGGGAATCCGAGCAGTACTTC. Its translation: CASSQEVRESEQYF.